These T cell receptor beta chains were read from a single sample in a study of PD-1 blockade in classical Hodgkin lymphoma. Data came from immunoSEQ multiplex PCR; TCRdb stores just in-frame clones and leaves some out. The table has tens of thousands of clones, about nine tenths seen once; the top ten hold 6% to 7.5%. The source was peripheral blood mononuclear cells (PBMCs), collected before the fourth cycle of nivolumab. The source of these receptors is a human donor with classical Hodgkin lymphoma. Both conserved end residues are part of each CDR3. D genes are given only for firm matches. A clone size is listed for some rows: how often the clone was seen (once, few, many), or a class if it is expanded.

V	J	D	size	CDR3	DNA
TRBV2	TRBJ1-5	.	.	CASSDIGVWDNQPQHF	TGTGCCAGCAGTGACATAGGGGTGTGGGACAATCAGCCCCAGCATTTT
TRBV5-1	TRBJ1-2	.	.	CASSPWGDGYTF	TGCGCCAGCAGCCCCTGGGGCGATGGCTACACCTTC
TRBV2	TRBJ2-1	.	.	CASSRPGLNNEQFF	TGTGCCAGCAGCAGACCGGGACTCAACAATGAGCAGTTCTTC
TRBV5-1	TRBJ2-7	.	.	CASSLVGGFHEQYF	TGCGCCAGCAGCTTGGTCGGGGGTTTCCACGAGCAGTACTTC
TRBV15	TRBJ1-1	.	.	CATSKEQGPGTEAFF	TGTGCCACCAGCAAAGAACAGGGTCCGGGGACTGAAGCTTTCTTT
TRBV6-1	TRBJ2-7	.	.	CASSEDGSYEQYF	TGTGCCAGCAGTGAGGACGGCTCCTACGAGCAGTACTTC
TRBV29-1	TRBJ2-7	.	.	CSVERGAGEQYF	TGCAGCGTTGAGAGGGGTGCTGGGGAGCAGTACTTC
TRBV27	TRBJ2-5	TRBD2	.	CASIRAGEKTQYF	TGTGCCAGCATTAGAGCGGGAGAGAAGACCCAGTACTTC
TRBV13	TRBJ2-1	.	.	CASSPGAREQFF	TGTGCCAGCAGCCCCGGGGCACGGGAGCAGTTCTTC
TRBV27	TRBJ2-7	.	once	CATWTVPYEQYF	TGTGCCACCTGGACAGTCCCCTACGAGCAGTACTTC
TRBV7-2	TRBJ2-7	.	.	CASSPGRQYEQYF	TGTGCCAGCAGCCCGGGCCGACAATACGAGCAGTACTTC
TRBV5-1	TRBJ2-5	TRBD1	.	CASSLGTGVVQETQYF	TGCGCCAGCAGCTTGGGTACAGGGGTCGTCCAAGAGACCCAGTACTTC
TRBV18	TRBJ2-4	TRBD2	.	CASSPLGLAGGFLAKNIQYF	TGTGCCAGCTCACCGCTCGGACTAGCGGGAGGCTTCCTAGCCAAAAACATTCAGTACTTC
TRBV10-3	TRBJ1-2	.	.	CAISESSPRGGYTF	TGTGCCATCAGTGAGTCGTCACCAAGGGGTGGCTACACCTTC
TRBV9	TRBJ2-3	.	.	CASSPQDTAGDTQYF	TGTGCCAGCAGCCCCCAGGACACAGCTGGGGATACGCAGTATTTT
TRBV19	TRBJ2-6	TRBD1	.	CASSEGQLILSGANVLTF	TGTGCCAGTAGCGAGGGACAGCTCATCCTCTCTGGGGCCAACGTCCTGACTTTC
TRBV27	TRBJ1-3	.	once	CASSLSRRGPLSGNTIYF	TGTGCCAGCAGTTTATCGCGCAGGGGCCCCCTCTCTGGAAACACCATATATTTT
TRBV4-2	TRBJ2-7	.	.	CASSQGLAGYEQYF	TGTGCCAGCAGCCAAGGGTTAGCAGGGTACGAGCAGTACTTC
TRBV19	TRBJ2-3	.	few	CASRQGASTDTQYF	TGTGCCAGTAGACAGGGAGCTAGCACAGATACGCAGTATTTT
TRBV11-2	TRBJ2-2	.	.	CASSSSGTGELFF	TGTGCCAGCAGCTCGAGCGGCACCGGGGAGCTGTTTTTT
TRBV29-1	TRBJ2-7	.	.	CSVEIPGRGREQYF	TGCAGCGTTGAAATCCCAGGGAGAGGGCGCGAGCAGTACTTC
TRBV9	TRBJ2-1	TRBD1	.	CASSPHLMDRVDEQFF	TGTGCCAGCAGCCCCCACCTTATGGACAGGGTGGATGAGCAGTTCTTC
TRBV2	TRBJ2-7	.	.	CASSFGGEQYF	TGTGCCAGCAGCTTCGGAGGGGAGCAGTACTTC
TRBV6-1	TRBJ1-2	.	.	CASNLDGSNYGYTF	TGTGCCAGCAACCTGGACGGATCTAACTATGGCTACACCTTC
TRBV29-1	TRBJ2-6	.	.	CSVEVVGSSGANVLTF	TGCAGCGTTGAAGTTGTGGGAAGCTCTGGGGCCAACGTCCTGACTTTC
TRBV6-1	TRBJ2-7	.	.	CASNGARTVSYEQYF	TGTGCCAGCAATGGGGCTAGGACCGTCTCCTACGAGCAGTACTTC
TRBV10-3	TRBJ2-7	TRBD1	few	CAIGTGYEQYF	TGTGCCATCGGGACAGGGTACGAGCAGTACTTC
TRBV4-2	TRBJ2-2	.	.	CASSQDPPGVLGELFF	TGTGCCAGCAGCCAAGATCCCCCAGGGGTTCTCGGGGAGCTGTTTTTT
TRBV7-3	TRBJ2-3	TRBD2	.	CASSLGGLAGATDTQYF	TGTGCCAGCAGCTTAGGGGGACTAGCGGGAGCCACAGATACGCAGTATTTT
TRBV12-5	TRBJ2-1	.	.	CASGPKPGDEQFF	TGTGCTAGTGGCCCTAAACCGGGGGATGAGCAGTTCTTC
TRBV5-1	TRBJ2-7	TRBD1	few	CASSWGQEQYF	TGCGCCAGCAGCTGGGGACAGGAGCAGTACTTC
TRBV11-2	TRBJ1-6	.	.	CASSFGWARYNSPLHF	TGTGCCAGCAGCTTCGGCTGGGCTAGGTATAATTCACCCCTCCACTTT
TRBV6-1	TRBJ1-4	.	once	CASSGRPGQRTTNEKLFF	TGTGCCAGCAGTGGACGACCGGGACAACGAACAACTAATGAAAAACTGTTTTTT
TRBV7-9	TRBJ1-1	.	.	CASSQVGGEAFF	TGTGCCAGCAGCCAGGTCGGCGGTGAAGCTTTCTTT
TRBV5-1	TRBJ2-7	TRBD1	.	CATFPGTGPYEQYF	TGCGCCACCTTCCCCGGGACAGGGCCCTACGAGCAGTACTTC
TRBV6-1	TRBJ1-1	TRBD1	few	CASHRQGNTEAFF	TGTGCCAGCCACAGACAGGGGAACACTGAAGCTTTCTTT
TRBV6-4	TRBJ2-3	.	.	CASSDGSFADTQYF	TGTGCCAGCAGTGACGGGAGTTTCGCAGATACGCAGTATTTT
TRBV10-3	TRBJ2-7	.	once	CAISEGEPYEQYF	TGTGCCATCAGTGAGGGGGAGCCATACGAGCAGTACTTC
TRBV9	TRBJ2-2	TRBD1	medium-sized	CASSFTGDPGTGELFF	TGTGCCAGCAGCTTTACAGGGGATCCGGGCACCGGGGAGCTGTTTTTT
TRBV18	TRBJ2-7	.	once	CASSPLQGYEQYF	TGTGCCAGCTCACCACTACAGGGTTACGAGCAGTACTTC
TRBV29-1	TRBJ2-3	TRBD1	.	CSVRQGEDTQYF	TGCAGCGTACGACAGGGGGAAGATACGCAGTATTTT
TRBV6-1	TRBJ1-1	TRBD1	.	CASSGTGGDTEAFF	TGTGCCAGCAGCGGAACAGGGGGGGACACTGAAGCTTTCTTT
TRBV9	TRBJ2-7	TRBD1	.	CASSVDPRGQGSNEQYF	TGTGCCAGCAGCGTAGATCCGAGAGGACAGGGATCCAACGAGCAGTACTTC
TRBV5-1	TRBJ2-2	.	.	CASSPTYTGELFF	TGCGCCAGCAGCCCCACCTACACCGGGGAGCTGTTTTTT
TRBV6-4	TRBJ2-1	.	.	CASSLGSSYNEQFF	TGTGCCAGCAGTCTGGGGAGCTCCTACAATGAGCAGTTCTTC
TRBV6-5	TRBJ2-7	.	.	CASKRGETYEQYF	TGTGCCAGCAAGAGAGGCGAGACCTACGAGCAGTACTTC